A selection of T cell receptor beta chains follows, all from one sample in a study of cytomegalovirus exposure and HLA in healthy donors. The table came from immunoSEQ multiplex PCR; TCRdb's copy has only in-frame clones and leaves some out. The data contain about 150,000 clones, about 75% of them singletons. The sample comprised PBMCs. The receptors come from a man aged 55 to 70 in good health and CMV-seronegative. CDR3s include the opening cysteine and the closing phenylalanine or tryptophan. Fields, in order: D gene, V gene, J gene, clone size, CDR3 protein, CDR3 DNA. D genes are given only for firm matches. Size values are once, few and many counts, or a class for expanded clones, and some rows have none.

D: -; V: TRBV5-8; J: TRBJ2-5; size: -; CDR3: CASSLVTMETQYF; DNA: TGTGCCAGCAGCTTGGTGACAATGGAGACCCAGTACTTC
D: -; V: TRBV5-1; J: TRBJ1-6; size: -; CDR3: CASSLAQYNNSPLHF; DNA: TGCGCCAGCAGCTTGGCCCAGTATAATAATTCACCCCTCCACTTT
D: TRBD1; V: TRBV6-1; J: TRBJ1-5; size: -; CDR3: CATLTGGGQPQHF; DNA: TGTGCCACGTTAACAGGGGGAGGTCAGCCCCAGCATTTT
D: TRBD2; V: TRBV4-1; J: TRBJ2-7; size: -; CDR3: CASSQDLAGTYEQYF; DNA: TGCGCCAGCAGCCAAGATCTAGCGGGGACCTACGAGCAGTACTTC
D: TRBD1; V: TRBV25-1; J: TRBJ1-2; size: once; CDR3: CASRGTGSPFYGYTF; DNA: TGTGCCAGCAGGGGGACAGGGAGTCCATTCTATGGCTACACCTTC
D: TRBD1; V: TRBV10-3; J: TRBJ2-7; size: once; CDR3: CAISESRDRGYEQYF; DNA: TGTGCCATCAGTGAGTCCCGGGACAGGGGCTACGAGCAGTACTTC
D: TRBD2; V: TRBV5-1; J: TRBJ2-1; size: -; CDR3: CASSGAGVSYNEQFF; DNA: TGCGCCAGCAGCGGTGCGGGAGTTTCCTACAATGAGCAGTTCTTC
D: -; V: TRBV5-4; J: TRBJ2-7; size: -; CDR3: CASSPGTERRSSYEQYF; DNA: TGTGCCAGCAGCCCCGGAACAGAGCGGCGAAGCTCCTACGAGCAGTACTTC
D: TRBD2; V: TRBV2; J: TRBJ2-7; size: few; CDR3: CASSRTSGSYEQYF; DNA: TGTGCCAGCAGTAGGACTAGCGGATCCTACGAGCAGTACTTC
D: -; V: TRBV5-1; J: TRBJ2-7; size: -; CDR3: CASSSGTASYEQYF; DNA: TGCGCCAGCAGCTCAGGGACTGCCTCCTACGAGCAGTACTTC
D: -; V: TRBV28; J: TRBJ1-6; size: -; CDR3: CASSLGGAGGNSPLHF; DNA: TGTGCCAGCAGTTTGGGGGGGGCCGGAGGTAATTCACCCCTCCACTTT
D: -; V: TRBV5-4; J: TRBJ2-1; size: -; CDR3: CASSLARAGNNEQFF; DNA: TGTGCCAGCAGCTTGGCCAGGGCGGGAAACAATGAGCAGTTCTTC
D: TRBD1; V: TRBV13; J: TRBJ2-6; size: -; CDR3: CASSPTRTGFGANVLTF; DNA: TGTGCCAGCAGCCCCACCAGGACAGGGTTTGGGGCCAACGTCCTGACTTTC
D: -; V: TRBV28; J: TRBJ1-1; size: -; CDR3: CASSFPQIEAFF; DNA: TGTGCCAGCAGTTTTCCACAAATCGAAGCTTTCTTT
D: -; V: TRBV19; J: TRBJ2-1; size: once; CDR3: CASSIGYNNEQFF; DNA: TGTGCCAGTAGTATCGGGTACAACAATGAGCAGTTCTTC
D: TRBD2; V: TRBV19; J: TRBJ2-2; size: -; CDR3: CASSILYGSGSYTGELFF; DNA: TGTGCCAGTAGTATCCTTTATGGGAGCGGGAGTTACACCGGGGAGCTGTTTTTT
D: TRBD1; V: TRBV11-2; J: TRBJ1-1; size: -; CDR3: CASSARTGNTEAFF; DNA: TGTGCCAGCAGCGCGCGGACAGGGAACACTGAAGCTTTCTTT
D: -; V: TRBV7-2; J: TRBJ1-1; size: few; CDR3: CASTLHRDGTEAFF; DNA: TGTGCCAGCACCCTGCACAGGGATGGTACTGAAGCTTTCTTT
D: -; V: TRBV9; J: TRBJ2-3; size: few; CDR3: CASSAVGSGTDTQYF; DNA: TGTGCCAGCAGCGCGGTGGGTAGCGGCACAGATACGCAGTATTTT
D: TRBD1; V: TRBV28; J: TRBJ2-5; size: few; CDR3: CATRPGQGGETQYF; DNA: TGTGCCACTCGACCGGGACAGGGCGGAGAGACCCAGTACTTC
D: -; V: TRBV7-9; J: TRBJ1-5; size: -; CDR3: CASSTDSSNQPQHF; DNA: TGTGCCAGCAGCACGGACAGCTCCAATCAGCCCCAGCATTTT
D: -; V: TRBV4-1; J: TRBJ2-2; size: -; CDR3: CASSQVWGVTGFTGELFF; DNA: TGCGCCAGCAGCCAAGTATGGGGAGTCACGGGGTTCACCGGGGAGCTGTTTTTT
D: TRBD1; V: TRBV5-1; J: TRBJ2-7; size: -; CDR3: CASSLWDRSSQDEQYF; DNA: TGCGCCAGCAGCTTATGGGACAGGAGCTCTCAGGACGAGCAGTACTTC
D: TRBD1; V: TRBV5-6; J: TRBJ1-1; size: -; CDR3: CASSSLIPGTGASAFF; DNA: TGTGCCAGCAGCTCCTTAATCCCCGGGACAGGGGCCTCCGCTTTCTTT
D: -; V: TRBV27; J: TRBJ2-3; size: -; CDR3: CASSLSRAIDTQYF; DNA: TGTGCCAGCAGCCTCTCTAGAGCGATAGATACGCAGTATTTT
D: -; V: TRBV30; J: TRBJ2-3; size: few; CDR3: CAWRASWAGDTQYF; DNA: TGTGCCTGGAGGGCTAGCTGGGCTGGGGATACGCAGTATTTT
D: TRBD2; V: TRBV10-3; J: TRBJ2-1; size: -; CDR3: CAIRASGRAENEQFF; DNA: TGTGCCATAAGGGCTAGCGGGAGGGCCGAGAATGAGCAGTTCTTC
D: -; V: TRBV28; J: TRBJ1-1; size: -; CDR3: CASSFVEGEAFF; DNA: TGTGCCAGCAGTTTTGTAGAGGGTGAAGCTTTCTTT
D: TRBD2; V: TRBV7-3; J: TRBJ2-2; size: -; CDR3: CASSSTSANTGELFF; DNA: TGTGCCAGCAGCTCGACTAGCGCGAACACCGGGGAGCTGTTTTTT
D: TRBD2; V: TRBV7-9; J: TRBJ2-3; size: -; CDR3: CASSFVSGRAQYF; DNA: TGTGCCAGCAGTTTTGTGAGCGGGAGGGCCCAGTATTTT
D: -; V: TRBV9; J: TRBJ1-3; size: -; CDR3: CASSVSGVSGNTIYF; DNA: TGTGCCAGCAGCGTTAGCGGGGTGTCTGGAAACACCATATATTTT
D: -; V: TRBV11-2; J: TRBJ2-7; size: -; CDR3: CASSWDIYEQYF; DNA: TGTGCCAGCAGCTGGGACATTTACGAGCAGTACTTC
D: TRBD2; V: TRBV10-3; J: TRBJ2-1; size: few; CDR3: CAIRSGGDNEQFF; DNA: TGTGCCATCCGCTCGGGAGGGGACAATGAGCAGTTCTTC
D: -; V: TRBV6-6; J: TRBJ1-1; size: -; CDR3: CASTDRPGQRNTEAFF; DNA: TGTGCCAGCACCGATCGACCGGGACAACGGAACACTGAAGCTTTCTTT
D: TRBD1; V: TRBV11-3; J: TRBJ2-7; size: few; CDR3: CASSLDTGGTYEQYF; DNA: TGTGCCAGCAGCTTAGATACAGGGGGAACCTACGAGCAGTACTTC
D: TRBD1; V: TRBV5-4; J: TRBJ2-3; size: -; CDR3: CASSRTGEDTQYF; DNA: TGTGCCAGCAGCAGGACAGGGGAGGATACGCAGTATTTT
D: -; V: TRBV6-6; J: TRBJ2-7; size: -; CDR3: CASSPSSGEQYF; DNA: TGTGCCAGCAGCCCCTCGTCCGGCGAGCAGTACTTC
D: TRBD1; V: TRBV11-3; J: TRBJ2-2; size: -; CDR3: CASSLDLQGAGELFF; DNA: TGTGCCAGCAGCTTAGATCTCCAGGGGGCCGGGGAGCTGTTTTTT
D: TRBD1; V: TRBV19; J: TRBJ2-2; size: -; CDR3: CASSRTGLIGWNTGELFF; DNA: TGTGCCAGTAGTAGGACAGGGCTCATCGGGTGGAACACCGGGGAGCTGTTTTTT
D: TRBD1; V: TRBV28; J: TRBJ1-1; size: once; CDR3: CASSLDQGQYTEAFF; DNA: TGTGCCAGCAGTTTAGACCAGGGACAGTACACTGAAGCTTTCTTT
D: -; V: TRBV7-3; J: TRBJ2-6; size: few; CDR3: CASSPSSGANVLTF; DNA: TGTGCCAGCAGCCCGAGCTCTGGGGCCAACGTCCTGACTTTC
D: -; V: TRBV2; J: TRBJ1-2; size: -; CDR3: CASSESDLRVTHNYGYTF; DNA: TGTGCCAGCAGTGAAAGCGACCTCCGGGTTACTCATAACTATGGCTACACCTTC
D: -; V: TRBV14; J: TRBJ2-3; size: few; CDR3: CASSQGAGGDTQYF; DNA: TGTGCCAGCAGCCAGGGGGCTGGGGGAGATACGCAGTATTTT
D: -; V: TRBV5-6; J: TRBJ1-1; size: -; CDR3: CASSPPWRDTEAFF; DNA: TGTGCCAGCAGCCCCCCGTGGAGGGACACTGAAGCTTTCTTT
D: -; V: TRBV10-3; J: TRBJ2-2; size: -; CDR3: CAISGWLADTGELFF; DNA: TGTGCCATCAGTGGGTGGCTAGCCGACACCGGGGAGCTGTTTTTT
D: -; V: TRBV29-1; J: TRBJ2-2; size: -; CDR3: CSVGRAGTGELFF; DNA: TGCAGCGTTGGGCGAGCAGGCACCGGGGAGCTGTTTTTT
D: -; V: TRBV19; J: TRBJ2-6; size: -; CDR3: CASSQGVAGANVLTF; DNA: TGTGCCAGTAGTCAAGGGGTGGCTGGGGCCAACGTCCTGACTTTC
D: -; V: TRBV27; J: TRBJ2-3; size: -; CDR3: CASSILGSDTQYF; DNA: TGTGCCAGCAGTATTCTAGGTTCAGATACGCAGTATTTT